This TCR beta chain was profiled in a study of vaccination effects on CD4 cells after COVID-19. On the study more broadly: Convalescent patients (n = two) were sampled 16 days and one week prevaccination. Study-wide results and limits: Late after vaccination, infection- and vaccine-induced clones showed marked clonal contraction. Few convalescent patients, and no early post-infection timepoints, were available to the study.

Trimming cost V 9 bases and J 4 bases, with 10 bases left between them. The CDR3 is 13 residues long. Before sequencing, viral peptide pools were used by the ViraFEST assay to expand antigen-specific CD4+ T cells. Isolating CD4+ T cells followed 9 to 10 days of culture. PCR showed that the person got SARS-CoV-2 infection at some point between March and December 2020. A few million PBMC were seeded per well and grown in the presence of roughly 11 IU/ml IL-2 and 10 ug/ml peptides. This clone was picked up a small number of times. What it binds is unknown. Method: immunoSEQ multiplex PCR; TCRdb's copy keeps in-frame clones and lacks some. Seen here are about 19,000 clones, roughly 80% observed once, and the top ten hold about 15%.

Sequencing used CD4+ T cells from PBMCs cultured with SARS-CoV-2 spike peptides, obtained before COVID-19 vaccination. V gene TRBV12-3 or TRBV12-4 combines with J gene TRBJ2-6; D is ambiguous. This clonotype was obtained from a human donor who had a prior SARS-CoV-2 infection. The CDR3 here is CASGVSGANVLTF. In nucleotides, the CDR3 is TGTGCCAGTGGGGTATCCGGGGCCAACGTCCTGACTTTC.